This T cell receptor beta chain comes out of a study of regulatory T cells in long-lasting Graves disease (dated by TCRdb to the early 2020s). About the full investigation: Persistent Graves' disease was defined as persistently positive TSH receptor autoantibodies together with antithyroid drug treatment for over 5 years. Patients with persistent Graves' disease were compared with patients with newly diagnosed Graves' disease using TCR sequencing and RNA sequencing of peripheral blood. The study was registered as a clinical trial and conducted in China. A total of roughly 33 samples were covered by TCR sequencing, comprising some 13 persistent and around 20 newly diagnosed Graves' disease patients. Antithyroid drugs had been taken for ten to twelve years on average by persistent Graves' disease patients in the clinical cohort. Paper-wide results and their limitations: Sequencing and analysis were limited to the TCR beta chain. Compared with newly diagnosed patients, patients with persistent Graves' disease had lower TCR Shannon entropy and fewer highly expanded clones, which suggests clonal expansion. Preferential use of TRBV28, TRBJ1-2 and TRBJ2-5 was observed in persistent disease, whereas TRBV20-1 and TRBJ2-1 were favored in newly diagnosed disease. The study examined only peripheral blood because the primary lesion, thyroid tissue, could not be accessed. More public clonotypes were shared among persistent patients (under 3,000) than among newly diagnosed patients (approximately 1,000). As a limitation, the authors acknowledged that the small sample size may reduce accuracy.

Library creation used multiplex PCR. Reads for this sample came from an Illumina HiSeq 4000. CDR3 regions were amplified by Arm-PCR with iRepertoire HTBI primers to construct TCR beta libraries. Gel purification was performed on PCR products prior to sequencing. Processing in the source paper ran as follows. Across samples, roughly 60 TRBV and 13 to 15 TRBJ segments were identified and used for gene usage analysis of CDR3 amino acid clonotypes. COPE and FqMerger were used to merge filtered high-quality paired reads into contigs. BLAST was used to align contigs to the IMGT TRBV, TRBD and TRBJ reference genes, and CDR3 was defined following IMGT. Any clonotype with a frequency above 0.1% was classified as a highly expanded clone. Shannon entropy was used to measure repertoire diversity, and the Gini coefficient was used to measure V-J evenness. Clonotypes shared by more than one individual were considered public. The public reads were run again by TCRdb, first through fastp at Q25 and then through MiXCR, and only productive beta chains were kept. Identical CDR3 proteins give one entry, which carries the most common genes and DNA. These V and J calls rely on TCRdb rather than the paper's analysis. This sample holds more than 650,000 distinct CDR3 sequences; 25% to 35% were observed only once. Under 55% of the sample is taken by the ten largest.

Taken with the paper, the label for time point translates to: persistent/refractory GD, antithyroid drugs over 5 years with positive TRAb. For both TCR sequencing and RNA sequencing, RNA was extracted from PBMCs using TRIzol. Graves' disease was diagnosed according to American Thyroid Association guidelines. The patients came from an endocrinology department in Xi'an, China. From each patient, roughly 9 milliliters of peripheral blood was collected into an EDTA anticoagulant tube. Ficoll Paque Plus density gradient separation was used to isolate PBMCs, and no additional T cell sorting was done. An Agilent 2100 Bioanalyzer and agarose gel were used to check RNA quality, while a NanoDrop 2000 measured RNA concentration. This clonotype was detected only a few times. Which antigen it targets is not known. No much larger clonotype is one base removed from it; base qualities were not supplied. V drops 7 bases and J drops 9 bases, leaving 10 bases in between. From the cysteine up to the phenylalanine, the CDR3 has a length of 11 residues. The retained sequence is limited to the CDR3, 33 bases, with the frame set at the first base. Looking up the germline V gene yields CDR1 MDHEN and CDR2 SYDVKM.

The specimen was peripheral blood mononuclear cells (PBMCs), collected when the disease was refractory, from a patient treated with antithyroid drugs. The receptor chain draws on TRBV28 and TRBJ1-3; there is no confident call for the D gene. This sequence originates from a female donor with Graves disease. The sequenced DNA: TGTGCCAGCATCCGTGGCAGCACCATATATTTT. Translated, this gives CASIRGSTIYF. The CDR3, completed at both ends by the reference TRBV28 and TRBJ1-3 genes, gives the full variable domain DVKVTQSSRYLVKRTGEKVFLECVQDMDHENMFWYRQDPGLGLRLIYFSYDVKMKEKGDIPEGYSVSREKKERFSLILESASTNQTSMYLCASIRGSTIYFGEGSWLTVV.